This record concerns one T cell receptor beta chain sequence. In its sample, this clonotype was seen a few times. Its target antigen remains unknown. No much larger clonotype is one base removed from it; base qualities were not supplied. The protocol used for the library was RACE. Sequencing was carried out with a NextSeq 500. During library preparation, unique molecular identifiers were attached to individual cDNA molecules so that TCRs could be counted quantitatively and reproducibly. Each blood RNA sample was used to sequence both TCR alpha and TCR beta chains. The paper's processing steps were these. Samples had a median of roughly 98,000 TCRs, with a range from about 23,224 to 750,000. The Decombinator software suite was used to annotate the V, J and CDR3 of the TCR reads. To make PS versus PT1 abundance plots, every sample was subsampled to the same number of TCRs (28,000). TCRs were defined as expanded if absent before sensitization and observed at least eight times at the 2-week time point. TCRdb trimmed the raw reads at Q25, called clones with MiXCR and kept productive beta chains. One record per CDR3 amino acid sequence lists the most common genes and DNA. Here the V and J calls rest on TCRdb's processing, not on the authors' analysis. A total of 90,000 or so distinct CDR3 sequences appear in this sample, 7.5% to 9.5% of them only once. The ten largest clones add up to just over 2.5% of the sample.

These data are taken from a study of human T cells and chemical hapten exposure (dated by TCRdb to about 2021). About the full investigation: For sensitization, 2% DPC in acetone was applied to a roughly 2 cm by roughly 2 cm area of upper inner arm skin. Patients additionally received weekly therapeutic DPC doses to the scalp throughout the roughly 25-week study period. About 29 alopecia patients gave blood for TCR sequencing at one to four time points (pre-sensitization, 2, 6 and 24 weeks). The mostly female patient cohort included alopecia areata with under or over 50% scalp involvement, alopecia totalis and alopecia universalis. Blood samples were taken from patients before sensitization (week 0) and at 2, 6 and about 24 weeks after DPC sensitization. Patch tests used Finn chambers with 0.01% DPC on the upper back, scored after 6 days by International Contact Dermatitis Research Group standards. Peripheral blood TCR repertoire changes were tracked in vivo in alopecia patients during primary and secondary sensitization to the hapten diphenylcyclopropenone (DPC). Libraries were pooled for sequencing, and variation in per-sample TCR yields was attributed mainly to small differences in library volumes within the pool. Broader findings and caveats from the paper: No change with DPC sensitization was found in the number of TCRs above 1 in 1000 frequency, and no evidence of global repertoire structure alterations was found. Because all patients had alopecia, a presumed autoimmune disease, the immune response of the patients might differ from that of healthy individuals. After repeated subsampling, changes were observed in the strength of the expansion versus patch-test correlation and in the threshold at which the correlation became significant. Patch test score correlated positively with the number of PT1 expanded TCRs, reaching significance at thresholds 8, 16 and 32 but not at 4. Expanded TCRs formed significantly more large CDR3 similarity clusters than pre-sensitization or healthy control sets, consistent with antigen-driven responses.

The label giving this sample's time point can be read as: pre-sensitization, week 0. Read against the paper, the sample's treatment or condition label means: therapeutic diphenylcyclopropenone sensitization with weekly scalp DPC. Blood at each patch-test visit was drawn before the patch test was applied. Eligible patients were aged 18 to 70, diagnosed with alopecia, deemed suitable for DPC therapy, and excluded if pregnant. Total RNA was isolated from unfractionated whole blood collected in Tempus Blood RNA tubes. The junction shows trimming of 4 bases on V and 0 bases on J, and the gene matches do not reach 9 bases of it. The germline V gene sets CDR1 to LGHNA and CDR2 to YSLEER. The CDR3 starts with the cysteine, ends with the phenylalanine, and has 18 residues. Just the 54-base CDR3 DNA is kept, in frame starting at base 1.

The starting material was whole blood, obtained in connection with sensitization to the hapten diphenylcyclopropenone (DPC). This clonotype originated in a man aged 40-49 years with alopecia areata. Some clones in this sample may be carry-over from other donors' samples. The sequence links TRBV4-3 to TRBJ2-6; 7 central bases correspond to TRBD1. The CDR3 protein is CASSLEGAANSGANVLTF. DNA sequence: TGCGCCAGCAGCCTCGAGGGGGCAGCTAACTCTGGGGCCAACGTCCTGACTTTC.